A selection of T cell receptor beta chains follows, all from one sample in a study of vaccination and CD4 T cells after COVID-19. Their target antigens are unknown. A single record per CDR3 protein comes from TCRdb applying MiXCR to the PCR reads. Here the sample spans approximately 4,400 distinct CDR3 sequences, less than 75% being singletons. Material: CD4+ T cells from blood, cultured in vitro. The source of these receptors is a human donor in good health. Both conserved end residues are part of each CDR3. D genes are given only for firm matches. The listing skips clone size in some rows; elsewhere it reads once, few, many or a size class.

D gene	V gene	J gene	clone size	CDR3 protein	CDR3 DNA
NA	TRBV7-2	TRBJ1-1	NA	CASSLGGGRAFF	TGTGCCAGCAGCTTAGGGGGGGGCCGGGCTTTCTTT
TRBD1	TRBV6-2/TRBV6-3	TRBJ1-6	NA	CASSYFGTDNSYNSPLHF	TGTGCCAGCAGTTACTTCGGGACAGACAACTCCTATAATTCACCCCTCCACTTT
NA	TRBV7-9	TRBJ2-7	NA	CASSLGAYSYEQYF	TGTGCCAGCAGTTTGGGGGCCTACTCCTACGAGCAGTACTTC
TRBD1	TRBV15	TRBJ1-6	NA	CATSTGGISYNSPLHF	TGTGCCACCAGCACAGGGGGTATTTCCTATAATTCACCCCTCCACTTT
TRBD2	TRBV20-1	TRBJ2-3	NA	CSARGLAGGQTDTQYF	TGCAGTGCTAGAGGTCTGGCGGGAGGGCAAACAGATACGCAGTATTTT
TRBD1	TRBV6-1	TRBJ1-6	NA	CASRGTGTNSPLHF	TGTGCCAGCAGGGGGACAGGGACAAATTCACCCCTCCACTTT
NA	TRBV6-1	TRBJ2-5	NA	CASSNRDSPSETQYF	TGTGCCAGCAGTAATAGGGACTCTCCCTCGGAGACCCAGTACTTC
NA	TRBV6-1	TRBJ2-7	once	CATQDPGQSYEQYF	TGTGCCACCCAGGACCCGGGCCAGAGCTACGAGCAGTACTTC
TRBD1	TRBV27	TRBJ1-1	few	CASTKTGGTEAFF	TGTGCCAGCACTAAAACAGGGGGCACTGAAGCTTTCTTT
NA	TRBV30	TRBJ1-3	NA	CAWRTGLPIDTIYF	TGTGCCTGGAGGACGGGACTTCCGATAGACACCATATATTTT
NA	TRBV4-3	TRBJ2-2	NA	CASSQVSPPPGELFF	TGCGCCAGCAGCCAAGTGTCCCCCCCACCGGGGGAGCTGTTTTTT
NA	TRBV7-8	TRBJ2-1	NA	CASSPPRLVNNEQFF	TGTGCCAGCAGCCCCCCTAGGTTAGTCAACAATGAGCAGTTCTTC
TRBD2	TRBV7-2	TRBJ2-3	NA	CASCPPGGVDTQYF	TGTGCCAGCTGTCCCCCGGGGGGGGTAGATACGCAGTATTTT
TRBD2	TRBV20-1	TRBJ2-3	NA	CSAWTSENTDTQYF	TGCAGTGCCTGGACTAGCGAAAACACAGATACGCAGTATTTT
NA	TRBV6-1	TRBJ2-5	NA	CASRDRGSVGETQYF	TGTGCCAGCAGGGATCGGGGCTCGGTTGGAGAGACCCAGTACTTC
NA	TRBV7-8	TRBJ2-3	large	CASSLNGNTQYF	TGTGCCAGCAGCTTAAATGGAAATACGCAGTATTTT
TRBD1	TRBV10-2	TRBJ1-6	few	CASSETGTVRNSPLHF	TGCGCCAGCAGTGAGACCGGGACAGTGAGGAATTCACCCCTCCACTTT
NA	TRBV30	TRBJ1-1	NA	CAWSVLGGKAFF	TGTGCCTGGAGTGTACTGGGCGGAAAAGCTTTCTTT
NA	TRBV27	TRBJ1-1	NA	CASRAKGFRAFF	TGTGCCAGCAGAGCCAAGGGGTTCAGGGCTTTCTTT
TRBD2	TRBV5-4	TRBJ2-7	NA	CASSSLAGGREQYF	TGTGCCAGCAGCTCGCTAGCGGGGGGGCGTGAGCAGTACTTC
NA	TRBV11-2	TRBJ2-5	few	CASSLVETQYF	TGTGCCAGCAGCTTAGTAGAGACCCAGTACTTC
NA	TRBV28	TRBJ2-3	NA	CASSPLYPLFWRGDKDTQYF	TGTGCCAGCAGTCCACTATACCCCCTTTTCTGGCGGGGTGATAAAGATACGCAGTATTTT
NA	TRBV5-1	TRBJ1-2	large	CASSLYGDYGYTF	TGCGCCAGCAGCTTGTACGGGGACTATGGCTACACCTTC
TRBD1	TRBV6-2/TRBV6-3	TRBJ1-2	few	CASSRGQGRYGYTF	TGTGCCAGCAGCCGCGGACAGGGGAGGTATGGCTACACCTTC
NA	TRBV6-5	TRBJ2-5	NA	CASSYSNRVQETQYF	TGTGCCAGCAGTTACTCGAACAGGGTTCAAGAGACCCAGTACTTC
TRBD1	TRBV5-4	TRBJ1-1	few	CASSLERGRAAEAFF	TGTGCCAGCAGCTTGGAGAGGGGGCGGGCTGCTGAAGCTTTCTTT
NA	TRBV12-3/TRBV12-4	TRBJ2-7	NA	CASSLTSLVGESYEQYF	TGTGCCAGCAGTTTAACGTCACTAGTGGGAGAGTCCTACGAGCAGTACTTC
NA	TRBV6-2/TRBV6-3	TRBJ1-5	few	CASSYSISVSNQPQHF	TGTGCCAGCAGTTACTCGATATCCGTTAGCAATCAGCCCCAGCATTTT
NA	TRBV2	TRBJ2-5	NA	CASTDSEETQYF	TGTGCCAGCACGGACAGTGAAGAGACCCAGTACTTC
NA	TRBV27	TRBJ2-2	NA	CASTTANTGELFF	TGTGCCAGCACGACAGCGAACACCGGGGAGCTGTTTTTT
NA	TRBV6-1	TRBJ1-3	once	CASSEVELNTIYF	TGTGCCAGCAGTGAGGTGGAGCTAAACACCATATATTTT
NA	TRBV25-1	TRBJ1-6	NA	CASIPPFGRAGSYNSPLHF	TGTGCCAGCATTCCTCCCTTCGGCAGGGCGGGCTCCTATAATTCACCCCTCCACTTT
TRBD1	TRBV10-3	TRBJ1-1	NA	CAISESIVRGQQAFF	TGTGCCATCAGTGAGTCGATAGTCAGGGGGCAGCAGGCTTTCTTT
NA	TRBV19	TRBJ2-7	NA	CASSIDPRSYEQYF	TGTGCCAGTAGTATAGATCCCAGGAGCTACGAGCAGTACTTC
NA	TRBV15	TRBJ2-3	NA	CATSTVRTSTDTQYF	TGTGCCACCAGCACAGTACGGACCTCCACAGATACGCAGTATTTT
NA	TRBV29-1	TRBJ1-5	NA	CSVGGSNQPQHF	TGCAGCGTTGGGGGTAGCAATCAGCCCCAGCATTTT
TRBD1	TRBV27	TRBJ1-1	NA	CASSILPGQGSTEAFF	TGTGCCAGCAGCATACTACCGGGACAGGGAAGCACTGAAGCTTTCTTT
TRBD1	TRBV6-1	TRBJ1-5	NA	CASSARTGEGPQHF	TGTGCCAGCAGTGCCCGGACAGGTGAGGGGCCCCAGCATTTT
NA	TRBV7-9	TRBJ1-1	NA	CASSLPKGRNTEAFF	TGTGCCAGCAGCTTACCCAAGGGGCGTAACACTGAAGCTTTCTTT
NA	TRBV6-1	TRBJ1-4	NA	CASRRDQTNEKLFF	TGTGCCAGCAGACGGGACCAAACTAATGAAAAACTGTTTTTT
TRBD1	TRBV20-1	TRBJ2-3	NA	CSARGGQGWPDTQYF	TGCAGTGCTAGAGGGGGACAGGGTTGGCCAGATACGCAGTATTTT
NA	TRBV19	TRBJ1-1	NA	CASRAVSNTEAFF	TGTGCCAGTAGGGCGGTTTCGAACACTGAAGCTTTCTTT
TRBD1	TRBV5-1	TRBJ2-2	NA	CASSSQTGGTNTGELFF	TGCGCCAGCAGCTCCCAGACAGGGGGAACGAACACCGGGGAGCTGTTTTTT
TRBD2	TRBV7-2	TRBJ2-5	NA	CASSSWAAGVGGAETQYF	TGTGCCAGCAGCTCCTGGGCAGCGGGGGTGGGAGGGGCAGAGACCCAGTACTTC
NA	TRBV6-1	TRBJ2-7	NA	CASSLDSGKDEQYF	TGTGCCAGCAGCTTAGACAGCGGTAAGGACGAGCAGTACTTC
NA	TRBV2	TRBJ1-6	few	CASSVKLDSPLHF	TGTGCCAGCAGTGTAAAACTGGATTCACCCCTCCACTTT
TRBD2	TRBV7-2	TRBJ2-2	NA	CASSLAGLARDTGELFF	TGTGCCAGCAGCTTAGCCGGACTAGCGAGGGACACCGGGGAGCTGTTTTTT
TRBD1	TRBV4-3	TRBJ2-7	NA	CASSPGPRTGRNEQYF	TGCGCCAGCAGCCCCGGCCCCCGGACAGGGCGGAACGAGCAGTACTTC
NA	TRBV6-1	TRBJ1-5	NA	CASTTGNQPQHF	TGTGCCAGCACGACAGGAAATCAGCCCCAGCATTTT
NA	TRBV20-1	TRBJ1-2	few	CSGNAGYGYTF	TGCAGTGGCAACGCGGGGTATGGCTACACCTTC
NA	TRBV15	TRBJ2-7	once	CATSRDRPSYYEQYF	TGTGCCACCAGCAGAGATAGACCCTCGTACTACGAGCAGTACTTC